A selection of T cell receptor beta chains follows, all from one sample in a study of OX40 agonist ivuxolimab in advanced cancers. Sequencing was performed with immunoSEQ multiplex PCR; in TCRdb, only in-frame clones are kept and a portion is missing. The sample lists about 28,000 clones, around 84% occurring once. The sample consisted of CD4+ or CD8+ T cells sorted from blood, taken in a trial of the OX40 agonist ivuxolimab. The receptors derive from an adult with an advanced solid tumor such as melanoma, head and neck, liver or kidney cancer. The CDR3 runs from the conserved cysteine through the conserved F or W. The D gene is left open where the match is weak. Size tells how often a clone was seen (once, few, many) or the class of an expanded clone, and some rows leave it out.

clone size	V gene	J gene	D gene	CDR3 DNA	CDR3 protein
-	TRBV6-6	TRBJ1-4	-	TGTGCCAGCAGTTATGGTTTGGTCGGCGGTGAAAAACTGTTTTTT	CASSYGLVGGEKLFF
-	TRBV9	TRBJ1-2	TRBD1	TGTGCCAGCAGCTCAGGGGGGTCCGGCTACACCTTC	CASSSGGSGYTF
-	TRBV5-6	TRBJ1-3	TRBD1	TGTGCCAGCAGCCCGGGACAGCTTGGAAACACCATATATTTT	CASSPGQLGNTIYF
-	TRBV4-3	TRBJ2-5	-	TGCGCCAGCAGCCAAGTCCTACCCACCTGGGACTGGGGGCAAGAGACCCAGTACTTC	CASSQVLPTWDWGQETQYF
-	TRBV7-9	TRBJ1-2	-	TGTGCCAGCAGCTCCTTGTGGGCCGACAGCTACTATGGCTACACCTTC	CASSSLWADSYYGYTF
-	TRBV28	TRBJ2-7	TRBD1	TGTGCCAGCAGCTCCGGGACAGGGGTCCACGAGCAGTACTTC	CASSSGTGVHEQYF
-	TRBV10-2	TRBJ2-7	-	TGCGCCACCTTAGACCCCCAGGAGAGCTCCTACGAGCAGTACTTC	CATLDPQESSYEQYF
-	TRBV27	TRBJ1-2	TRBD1	TGTGCCAGCAGTTTATCAGGGACAGGTGTGCGTGGCTACACCTTC	CASSLSGTGVRGYTF
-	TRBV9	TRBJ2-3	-	TGTGCCAGCAGCGTAGCTGGGGGCGGGGTCAGCACAGATACGCAGTATTTT	CASSVAGGGVSTDTQYF
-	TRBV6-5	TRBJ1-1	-	TGTGCCAGCAGTACCGGGTCCAGCACTGAAGCTTTCTTT	CASSTGSSTEAFF
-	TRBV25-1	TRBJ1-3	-	TGTGCCAGCAGTGAATTAGACGGATTGATCTCTGGAAACACCATATATTTT	CASSELDGLISGNTIYF
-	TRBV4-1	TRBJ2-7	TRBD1	TGCGCCAGCAGCCCGACAGGGAACGAGCAGTACTTC	CASSPTGNEQYF
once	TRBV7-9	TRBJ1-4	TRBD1	TGTGCCAGCAGCATACGGACAGGAGGTGAAAAACTGTTTTTT	CASSIRTGGEKLFF
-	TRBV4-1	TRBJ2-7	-	TGCGCCAGCAGCCATCCAAGCGGCCTAAGCTCCTACGAGCAGTACTTC	CASSHPSGLSSYEQYF
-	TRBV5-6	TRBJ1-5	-	TGTGCCAGCAGCTCACAGGGCCGTCAGCCCCAGCATTTT	CASSSQGRQPQHF
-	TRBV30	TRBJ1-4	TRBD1	TGTGCCTGGAGCGTTCAGGGACAGGGTTATGAAAAACTGTTTTTT	CAWSVQGQGYEKLFF
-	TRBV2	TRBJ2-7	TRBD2	TGTGCCAGCAGATTAGCGGGAGTCGAGCAGTACTTC	CASRLAGVEQYF
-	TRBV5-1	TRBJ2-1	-	TGCGCCAGCAGCTTCGGGGGCAATGAGCAGTTCTTC	CASSFGGNEQFF
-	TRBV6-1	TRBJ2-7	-	TGTGCCAGCAGTGAAGCGTCGGGACTCAGAAACGAGCAGTACTTC	CASSEASGLRNEQYF
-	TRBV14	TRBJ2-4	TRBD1	TGTGCCAGCAGCCAATTTCAGGGGGCGCCGGGAAACATTCAGTACTTC	CASSQFQGAPGNIQYF
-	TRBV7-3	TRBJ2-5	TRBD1	TGTGCCAGCAGCTTGACCGGGACAGAAGAGACCCAGTACTTC	CASSLTGTEETQYF
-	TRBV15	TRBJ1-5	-	TGTGCCACCAGCAGAGCTCTCCATCAGCCCCAGCATTTT	CATSRALHQPQHF
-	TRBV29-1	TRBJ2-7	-	TGCAGCGTTGGACGAGGGCTTCCCTACGAGCAGTACTTC	CSVGRGLPYEQYF
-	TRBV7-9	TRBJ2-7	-	TGTGCCAGCAGCTTAGCGGGGGGCTCCTACGAGCAGTACTTC	CASSLAGGSYEQYF
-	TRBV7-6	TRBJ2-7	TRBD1	TGTGCCAGCAGCTCCGGGACAGGGGCGGACGAGCAGTACTTC	CASSSGTGADEQYF
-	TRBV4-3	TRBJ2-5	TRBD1	TGCGCCAGCAGCCGGGGGGGACAGGGGGGAGAGACCCAGTACTTC	CASSRGGQGGETQYF
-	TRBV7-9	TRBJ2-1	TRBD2	TGTGCCAGCAGCTTGTGGACTAGGCTGGATGAGCAGTTCTTC	CASSLWTRLDEQFF
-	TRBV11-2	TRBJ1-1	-	TGTGCCAGCAGCTCGGGGGCTAAGAGCATGAACACTGAAGCTTTCTTT	CASSSGAKSMNTEAFF
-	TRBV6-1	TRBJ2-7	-	TGTGCCAGCAGTTGGGGGGATGCCTACGAGCAGTACTTC	CASSWGDAYEQYF
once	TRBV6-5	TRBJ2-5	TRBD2	TGTGCCAGCAGTTACCCGCGGGGGGGCGTAGAGACCCAGTACTTC	CASSYPRGGVETQYF
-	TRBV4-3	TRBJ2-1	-	TGCGCCAGCAGCCAAGTTCGGGCGGGAAGCTCCTACAATGAGCAGTTCTTC	CASSQVRAGSSYNEQFF
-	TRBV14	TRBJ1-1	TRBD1	TGTGCCAGCAGCCATCGTACGGACAGGGGAGAGTGGGTCGGGAACACTGAAGCTTTCTTT	CASSHRTDRGEWVGNTEAFF
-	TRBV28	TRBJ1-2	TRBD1	TGTGCCAGCAGTCTTGACAGGGTCCATGGCTACACCTTC	CASSLDRVHGYTF
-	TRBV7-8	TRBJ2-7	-	TGTGCCAGCAGCTTACAGATAGGCGAAAGGAGCTCCTACGAGCAGTACTTC	CASSLQIGERSSYEQYF
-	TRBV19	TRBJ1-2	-	TGTGCCAGTAGTCCCGTGGGTATTGGAGGTAACTATGGCTACACCTTC	CASSPVGIGGNYGYTF
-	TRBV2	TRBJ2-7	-	TGTGCCGGGCGGGGTAGTGGCTACGAGCAGTACTTC	CAGRGSGYEQYF
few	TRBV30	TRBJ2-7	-	TGTGCCTGGAGTGGCGGGACATTATACTACGAGCAGTACTTC	CAWSGGTLYYEQYF
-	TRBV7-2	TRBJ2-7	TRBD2	TGTGCCAGCAGTCTGATAGCGGGAGGGGACGAGCAGTACTTC	CASSLIAGGDEQYF
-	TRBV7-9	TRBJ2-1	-	TGTGCCAGCAGCTTAGTTCAGGGAAGGAACAATGAGCAGTTCTTC	CASSLVQGRNNEQFF
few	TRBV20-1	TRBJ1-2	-	TGCAGTGCCCCGGGTGGCTACACCTTC	CSAPGGYTF
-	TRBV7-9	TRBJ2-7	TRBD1	TGTGCCAGCAGCTTCAGTCAGGGGGCGTCCGAGCAGTACTTC	CASSFSQGASEQYF
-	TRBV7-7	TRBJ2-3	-	TGTGCTAGCAGCTGGGGCCAGGGCACAGATACGCAGTATTTT	CASSWGQGTDTQYF
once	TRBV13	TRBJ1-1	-	TGTGCCAGCAGCTTCTCGCGGACGCTGAACACTGAAGCTTTCTTT	CASSFSRTLNTEAFF
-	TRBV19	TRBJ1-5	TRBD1	TGTGCCAGTGAAGACAGGGGAAGACAGCCCCAGCATTTT	CASEDRGRQPQHF
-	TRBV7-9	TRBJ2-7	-	TGTGCCAGCAGCTCCCGGGATACCTACGAGCAGTACTTC	CASSSRDTYEQYF
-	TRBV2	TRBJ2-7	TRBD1	TGTGCCAGCAGTGGACAGGGGGGGGACGAGCAGTACTTC	CASSGQGGDEQYF
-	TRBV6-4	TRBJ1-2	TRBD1	TGTGCCAGCAGTGACAATTGGACAGGGGACAATGGCTACACCTTC	CASSDNWTGDNGYTF
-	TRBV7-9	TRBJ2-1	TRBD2	TGTGCCAGCAGCTTCCCTTTGGCGGGAGGCTCCTACAATGAGCAGTTCTTC	CASSFPLAGGSYNEQFF
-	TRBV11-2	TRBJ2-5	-	TGTGCCAGCAGCTTAGTTTACGGTCCGGAGACCCAGTACTTC	CASSLVYGPETQYF
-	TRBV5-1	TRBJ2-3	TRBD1	TGCGCCAGCAGCGATGACAGGGGGCTAGGAGATACGCAGTATTTT	CASSDDRGLGDTQYF
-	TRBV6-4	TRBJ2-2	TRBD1	TGTGCCAGCAGTGACTCGGGGACAGCCACCGGGGAGCTGTTTTTT	CASSDSGTATGELFF